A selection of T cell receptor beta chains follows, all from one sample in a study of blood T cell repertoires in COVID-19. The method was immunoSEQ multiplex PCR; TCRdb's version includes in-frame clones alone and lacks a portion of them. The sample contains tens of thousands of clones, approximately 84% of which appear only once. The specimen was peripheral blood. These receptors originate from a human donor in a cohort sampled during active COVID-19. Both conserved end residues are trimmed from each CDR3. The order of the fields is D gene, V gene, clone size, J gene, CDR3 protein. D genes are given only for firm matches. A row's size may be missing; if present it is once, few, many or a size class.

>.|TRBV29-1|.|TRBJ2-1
SVKSIGQPYNEQF
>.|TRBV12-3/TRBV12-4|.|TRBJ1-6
ASKRGRNSPLH
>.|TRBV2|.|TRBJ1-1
ASSEGQGLNTEAF
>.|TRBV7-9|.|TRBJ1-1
ASNGGNTEAF
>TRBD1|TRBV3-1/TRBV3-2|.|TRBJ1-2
ASSPDGQGGGYT
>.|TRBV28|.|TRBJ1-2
ASHPTDPRGYGYT
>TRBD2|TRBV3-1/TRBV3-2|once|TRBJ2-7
ASSPGAGTSGRGQY
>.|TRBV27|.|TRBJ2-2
ASSRFGRGDTGELF
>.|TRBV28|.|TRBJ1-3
ASSLLGNTIY
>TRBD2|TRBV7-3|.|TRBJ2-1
ASSQGRTSGRGEQF